This paragraph covers one TCR beta chain sequence. This sample is drawn from a study of blood T cell repertoires in COVID-19. At the level of the study: Sites across the United States, Italy and Spain contributed samples from acute and convalescent COVID-19. PBMCs, B-cell-depleted T cells, or T cells provided the cDNA or gDNA that made up the material.

Measured with immunoSEQ multiplex PCR; TCRdb has only the in-frame clones, and not every one. The data hold 650,000 to 800,000 clones, with about nine tenths observed a single time. V dropped 1 base and J dropped 5; count of bases not matched to a gene: 12. Germline loops: CDR1 LNHDA, CDR2 SQIVND (reference sequence). The CDR3 loop spans 17 amino acids. J is TRBJ1-2 and V is TRBV19, with TRBD1 matching 8 bases. This receptor was obtained from a woman aged 18-35 years with acute or convalescent COVID-19. The sample comprised peripheral blood. The DNA of the CDR3 is TGTGCCAGTAGTATAGGACTTACAGGGGGACTCCGGTATGGCTACACCTTC. It yields the protein CASSIGLTGGLRYGYTF.